Listed below are T cell receptor beta chains from one sample, sequenced in a study of blood T cell repertoires in COVID-19. Profiled with immunoSEQ multiplex PCR; TCRdb holds only in-frame clones, not every one. This sample has some 250,000 clones; about four fifths occur once, and the top ten carry roughly 3.1%. The sequenced sample was peripheral blood. These receptor sequences come from a woman between 18 and 30 years old with acute or convalescent COVID-19. CDR3s include the opening cysteine and the closing phenylalanine or tryptophan. The D gene is left open where the match is weak. Part of the rows lack a size; the others show once, few, many or a class for expanded clones.

v_gene	j_gene	abundance	d_gene	CDR3aa	CDR3nt
TRBV5-1	TRBJ2-1	NA	TRBD2	CASSLVSGKNNEQFF	TGCGCCAGCAGCTTGGTTAGCGGGAAAAACAATGAGCAGTTCTTC
TRBV28	TRBJ1-4	NA	NA	CASIPGHNNEKLFF	TGTGCCAGCATCCCGGGACACAATAATGAAAAACTGTTTTTT
TRBV2	TRBJ1-2	many	NA	CASSNLASSGYTF	TGTGCCAGCAGTAACTTAGCAAGTTCTGGCTACACCTTC
TRBV6-5	TRBJ2-7	once	TRBD1	CASSPTGTGEQYF	TGTGCCAGCAGTCCGACCGGGACAGGAGAGCAGTACTTC
TRBV7-8	TRBJ2-7	NA	TRBD2	CASSLLRTRDREQYF	TGTGCCAGCAGCCTTCTCCGGACTAGGGATCGCGAGCAGTACTTC
TRBV18	TRBJ2-2	NA	TRBD1	CASSPPVRTGRPSQPNTGELFF	TGTGCCAGCTCACCACCGGTTCGGACAGGTCGACCATCGCAACCGAACACCGGGGAGCTGTTTTTT
TRBV30	TRBJ1-2	NA	NA	CAWSVPQGWGYTF	TGTGCCTGGAGTGTACCACAGGGATGGGGCTACACCTTC
TRBV7-9	TRBJ1-1	NA	TRBD1	CASSLAMGTGRGTEAFF	TGTGCCAGCAGCTTAGCAATGGGGACAGGGAGAGGGACTGAAGCTTTCTTT
TRBV7-2	TRBJ2-3	NA	TRBD2	CASSYVAGAPPDTQYF	TGTGCCAGCAGCTACGTAGCGGGAGCCCCGCCAGATACGCAGTATTTT
TRBV15	TRBJ1-5	few	NA	CATSRGAGAGNQPQHF	TGTGCCACCAGCAGAGGGGCAGGGGCGGGCAATCAGCCCCAGCATTTT
TRBV6-2/TRBV6-3	TRBJ2-5	few	TRBD2	CASSYTQSGTSWFSETQYF	TGTGCCAGCAGTTACACACAGTCCGGGACTAGCTGGTTTTCGGAGACCCAGTACTTC
TRBV18	TRBJ1-1	NA	TRBD1	CASSSDRDTEAFF	TGTGCCAGCTCTTCTGACAGGGACACTGAAGCTTTCTTT
TRBV4-3	TRBJ2-1	many	NA	CASSQEGQGSYNEQFF	TGCGCCAGCAGCCAAGAAGGCCAGGGTTCCTACAATGAGCAGTTCTTC
TRBV5-6	TRBJ2-7	NA	TRBD1	CASSLISTGGYEQYF	TGTGCCAGCAGCTTGATCTCTACAGGGGGCTACGAGCAGTACTTC
TRBV30	TRBJ1-1	NA	TRBD1	CAWKNGQGNTEAFF	TGTGCCTGGAAAAATGGACAGGGCAACACTGAAGCTTTCTTT
TRBV7-8	TRBJ2-3	once	NA	CASSSHLSGTDTQYF	TGTGCCAGCAGCTCGCACCTCAGCGGCACAGATACGCAGTATTTT
TRBV12-3/TRBV12-4	TRBJ1-2	NA	NA	CASSPNLGGGYTF	TGTGCCAGCAGTCCTAACCTGGGGGGAGGCTACACCTTC
TRBV29-1	TRBJ2-3	NA	NA	CSVERLLTDTQYF	TGCAGCGTTGAAAGACTCCTCACAGATACGCAGTATTTT
TRBV6-5	TRBJ1-2	NA	TRBD1	CASNLYQGAPGYTF	TGTGCCAGCAACCTATATCAGGGGGCGCCCGGCTACACCTTC
TRBV7-8	TRBJ2-1	NA	NA	CASGTGTLPNEQFF	TGTGCCAGCGGGACCGGGACTCTTCCCAATGAGCAGTTCTTC
TRBV27	TRBJ2-1	NA	NA	CASSLWGGGFEQFF	TGTGCCAGCAGTTTATGGGGTGGGGGGTTTGAGCAGTTCTTC
TRBV5-4	TRBJ1-3	few	NA	CASSLEQASSGNTIYF	TGTGCCAGCAGCTTGGAGCAGGCGAGCTCTGGAAACACCATATATTTT
TRBV5-5	TRBJ2-3	NA	TRBD2	CASSFVAGEGDTQYF	TGTGCCAGCAGCTTTGTCGCGGGAGAGGGGGATACGCAGTATTTT
TRBV6-6	TRBJ1-6	NA	NA	CASSPLNNSPLHF	TGTGCCAGCAGTCCCCTTAATAATTCACCCCTCCACTTT
TRBV7-9	TRBJ1-6	NA	TRBD1	CASSATGGNSPLHF	TGTGCCAGCAGCGCCACAGGGGGTAATTCACCCCTCCACTTT
TRBV19	TRBJ2-4	NA	TRBD2	CASSLLAGLKNIQYF	TGTGCCAGTAGTCTCCTAGCGGGACTCAAAAACATTCAGTACTTC
TRBV27	TRBJ2-7	NA	TRBD2	CASSYSGTFYEQYF	TGTGCCAGCAGTTATAGCGGGACCTTCTACGAGCAGTACTTC
TRBV2	TRBJ2-1	NA	TRBD1	CASYQGAISEQFF	TGTGCCAGCTACCAGGGGGCGATCAGTGAGCAGTTCTTC
TRBV6-5	TRBJ1-1	NA	NA	CASSYVGSRGTEAFF	TGTGCCAGCAGTTACGTGGGGAGCAGAGGCACTGAAGCTTTCTTT
TRBV2	TRBJ1-5	NA	TRBD1	CASRGTAPNQPQHF	TGTGCCAGCAGAGGGACAGCTCCCAATCAGCCCCAGCATTTT
TRBV27	TRBJ1-2	NA	TRBD1	CASSLSKTGGYGYTF	TGTGCCAGCAGTTTATCGAAAACAGGGGGCTATGGCTACACCTTC
TRBV19	TRBJ2-7	NA	NA	CASSIAAGPGEQYF	TGTGCCAGTAGTATAGCAGCAGGGCCAGGGGAGCAGTACTTC
TRBV18	TRBJ2-5	NA	NA	CASSPSPTAQETQYF	TGTGCCAGCTCACCAAGTCCCACAGCTCAAGAGACCCAGTACTTC
TRBV18	TRBJ2-2	few	TRBD2	CASSPPTSGKGPLFF	TGTGCCAGCTCACCACCGACTAGCGGGAAAGGCCCGCTGTTTTTT
TRBV5-4	TRBJ1-1	once	TRBD1	CASSWSGQDNTEAFF	TGTGCCAGCAGCTGGAGTGGACAGGATAACACTGAAGCTTTCTTT
TRBV25-1	TRBJ1-4	once	NA	CASSDSGNEKLFF	TGTGCCAGCAGTGATTCCGGGAACGAAAAACTGTTTTTT
TRBV2	TRBJ2-1	NA	NA	CASIELAAYNEQFF	TGTGCCAGCATCGAATTAGCGGCTTACAATGAGCAGTTCTTC
TRBV6-5	TRBJ1-1	NA	TRBD1	CASSYTYRGNTEAFF	TGTGCCAGCAGTTACACCTACAGGGGGAACACTGAAGCTTTCTTT
TRBV5-1	TRBJ2-7	once	NA	CASSSRDGNEQYF	TGCGCCAGCAGCTCGCGGGACGGCAACGAGCAGTACTTC
TRBV28	TRBJ2-1	NA	TRBD1	CASSLSGTGPFF	TGTGCCAGCAGTTTGTCCGGGACAGGGCCGTTCTTC
TRBV13	TRBJ2-7	NA	TRBD2	CASSGAGRYEQYF	TGTGCCAGCAGCGGAGCGGGACGCTACGAGCAGTACTTC
TRBV6-5	TRBJ2-3	NA	TRBD2	CASTSTSGSLDTQYF	TGTGCCAGCACGTCAACTAGCGGGAGCCTAGATACGCAGTATTTT
TRBV11-2	TRBJ2-7	NA	TRBD1	CASRLAGLTGGKAGEQYF	TGTGCCAGCAGATTAGCGGGCCTAACAGGGGGCAAGGCTGGCGAGCAGTACTTC
TRBV7-2	TRBJ1-1	NA	NA	CASSPLAWNTEAFF	TGTGCCAGCAGTCCTTTAGCTTGGAACACTGAAGCTTTCTTT
TRBV11-2	TRBJ1-2	once	NA	CASSLVRGNRGYTF	TGTGCCAGCAGCTTAGTTCGAGGGAATCGAGGCTACACCTTC
TRBV15	TRBJ1-6	NA	NA	CATSRVGGRLHSPLHF	TGTGCCACCAGCAGAGTTGGGGGCAGGCTCCATTCACCCCTCCACTTT
TRBV13	TRBJ1-3	once	NA	CASGNRVNTIYF	TGTGCCAGCGGTAACAGGGTTAACACCATATATTTT
TRBV19	TRBJ2-1	NA	NA	CASSPDYYNEQFF	TGTGCCAGTAGTCCCGACTATTACAATGAGCAGTTCTTC
TRBV29-1	TRBJ1-1	NA	TRBD1	CSVGTGWGTEAFF	TGCAGCGTTGGGACAGGATGGGGCACTGAAGCTTTCTTT
TRBV4-1	TRBJ2-5	NA	TRBD1	CASSQTTGGQETQYF	TGCGCCAGCAGCCAGACCACAGGGGGCCAAGAGACCCAGTACTTC
TRBV18	TRBJ2-7	NA	TRBD1	CASSPGTDNYEQYF	TGTGCCAGCTCACCAGGGACAGACAACTACGAGCAGTACTTC
TRBV19	TRBJ1-5	NA	TRBD1	CASSTRTGNQPQHF	TGTGCCAGTAGTACACGGACAGGGAATCAGCCCCAGCATTTT
TRBV19	TRBJ2-1	NA	TRBD2	CASSPHRLAGGYNEQFF	TGTGCCAGTAGTCCCCATCGACTAGCGGGAGGGTACAATGAGCAGTTCTTC
TRBV4-3	TRBJ2-3	once	TRBD2	CASSQDVAGAIDTQYF	TGCGCCAGCAGCCAAGATGTGGCGGGAGCCATAGATACGCAGTATTTT
TRBV7-3	TRBJ2-7	NA	NA	CASSLSGSYEQYF	TGTGCCAGCAGCCTGTCAGGGTCCTACGAGCAGTACTTC
TRBV30	TRBJ1-5	NA	NA	CAWSVRGNQPQHF	TGTGCCTGGAGTGTCCGAGGGAATCAGCCCCAGCATTTT
TRBV19	TRBJ1-2	NA	TRBD1	CASLGTVANNYGYTF	TGTGCCAGTCTGGGGACAGTAGCGAATAACTATGGCTACACCTTC
TRBV15	TRBJ2-1	NA	TRBD2	CATSRDLEREFHNEQFF	TGTGCCACCAGCAGAGATCTCGAGCGGGAGTTCCACAATGAGCAGTTCTTC
TRBV6-5	TRBJ1-6	NA	NA	CASREDRNNSPLHF	TGTGCCAGCAGGGAGGACAGAAATAATTCACCCCTCCACTTT